This T cell receptor (beta chain) was obtained from a study of blood T cell repertoires in COVID-19. Study-wide background: The origin of the acute and convalescent COVID-19 samples was the United States, Italy and Spain. Sample material is recorded as cDNA or gDNA derived from T cells, B-cell-depleted T cells, or PBMCs.

This table comes from immunoSEQ multiplex PCR, and its TCRdb copy is limited to in-frame clones, with some not included. The sample consists of about 310,000 clones, under 90% of them appearing once. This CDR3 has 17 amino acids. V dropped 4 bases and J dropped 4; count of bases not matched to a gene: 9. Germline values: CDR1 SEHNR, CDR2 FQNEAQ (reference sequence). Enrollees, about 18 to 89 years old, lived in approximately 24 US areas. Cohort 3 recovered donors had two negative PCRs, clearance, or symptom resolution. This receptor was identified in a woman in her twenties or thirties who had recovered from COVID-19. Sequences were obtained from PBMCs or T cells enriched from blood (not recorded which). V usage is TRBV7-9 and J usage is TRBJ2-2, with TRBD2 identical over 10 bases. The CDR3 here is CASSSGLAYLGTGELFF. CDR3 coding DNA: TGTGCCAGCAGCTCGGGACTAGCGTACCTGGGCACCGGGGAGCTGTTTTTT.